This passage covers 15 T cell receptor beta chains from one sample sequenced in a study of T cell repertoires in cytomegalovirus infection. Their specific antigens are unknown. Each CDR3 protein gets one entry after TCRdb re-called the reads with MiXCR. This table has roughly 100,000 distinct CDR3 sequences, roughly two fifths appearing once. The input for sequencing was CD8+ T cells from cultured PBMCs, taken from culture after CMV antigen stimulation. These TCRs come from a human donor in good health (CMV status not recorded). Some clones in this sample may be carry-over from other donors' samples.

This clonotype has only one observation. V gene TRBV11-2 combines with J gene TRBJ1-4, with TRBD1 identical over 11 bases. CDR3 length equals 16 residues. Germline V gene data show CDR1 as SGHAT and CDR2 as FQNNGV. V trimming: 4 bases; J trimming: 4 bases; junction bases outside the gene matches: 5. The CDR3 coding sequence is TGTGCCAGCAGCTCGGGACAGGGGGTCGTTAATGAAAAACTGTTTTTT. Translation gives CASSSGQGVVNEKLFF.

The count of this clonotype is one. This chain connects TRBV19 to TRBJ2-1; D is uncertain. Germline values: CDR1 LNHDA, CDR2 SQIVND (reference sequence). With 3 bases removed from V and 0 bases from J, the gap between germline ends came to 12 bases. This CDR3 has 16 amino acids. The CDR3 spells CASSMPGTFSYNEQFF. In nucleotides, the CDR3 is TGTGCCAGTAGTATGCCCGGCACTTTCTCCTACAATGAGCAGTTCTTC.

This clonotype was seen at least ten times. The V and J genes are TRBV25-1 and TRBJ1-2; TRBD1 might be the D (6 bases). The CDR3 length is 15 residues. The V gene lost 2 bases and the J gene lost 2 bases, with 12 bases spanning the gap. From germline, CDR1 is MGHDK and CDR2 SYGVNS. CDR3 residues: CASSEQTRGNYGYTF. The CDR3 DNA sequence: TGTGCCAGCAGTGAACAGACGAGGGGGAACTATGGCTACACCTTC.

The chain has TRBV6-6 and TRBJ2-1; D might be TRBD1 (5 bases). V was cut by 6 bases and J by 9 bases, with 9 bases left in between. The length of the CDR3 is 11 residues. The V gene's germline CDR1 is MNHNY and CDR2 SVGAGI (reference sequence). The chain's CDR3 is CASSDSPEQFF. CDR3 DNA: TGTGCCAGCAGCGACAGCCCTGAGCAGTTCTTC.

This clonotype was found a few times. The gene calls are TRBV11-2 and TRBJ2-5; 9 bases map to TRBD1. This CDR3 region has 15 residues. Germline V gives CDR1 SGHAT, CDR2 FQNNGV. V lost 6 bases, J lost 0 bases, and 5 bases stayed unmatched. Here the CDR3 reads CASSSGQGYQETQYF. In DNA form, the CDR3 reads TGTGCCAGCAGTTCGGGACAGGGCTACCAAGAGACCCAGTACTTC.

This chain uses TRBV27 with TRBJ2-1; TRBD2 aligns across 8 bases. Germline CDR1 is MNHEY and CDR2 is SMNVEV (reference sequence). This CDR3 is 15 amino acids long. The V segment lost 2 bases and the J segment 4 bases; nucleotides outside the gene matches: 4. CDR3 residues: CASSLAAGAYNEQFF. CDR3 nucleotide sequence: TGTGCCAGCAGTTTAGCAGCGGGGGCTTACAATGAGCAGTTCTTC.

This clonotype was counted a single time. Since a much larger clone is just one base distant, this may be a read error. The gene calls are TRBV7-9 and TRBJ2-7; 7 nucleotides line up with TRBD2. There are 13 residues in the CDR3. J lost 2 bases, V lost 6 bases, and 4 bases had no gene match. The V gene's germline CDR1 is SEHNR and CDR2 FQNEAQ (reference sequence). CDR3 coding DNA: TGTGCCAGCAGTATAAGCGGGGCCTACGAGCAGTACTTC. Translating gives CASSISGAYEQYF.

This clonotype appeared a few times. The chain combines TRBV19 with TRBJ1-2, with D possibly TRBD1 on 5 matching bases. CDR1 and CDR2 from the germline V gene are LNHDA and SQIVND (reference sequence). The CDR3 runs 13 residues. Trimming shortened V by 7 bases and J by 3 bases, and 12 bases separated the two germline ends. The DNA for the CDR3 is TGTGCCAGTACTGATATAGGGGACTATGGCTACACCTTC. Its protein is CASTDIGDYGYTF.

This clonotype was seen a few times. The genes are TRBV7-9 and TRBJ1-3, with D uncertain. This CDR3 comprises 15 residues. Germline CDR1 is SEHNR and CDR2 is FQNEAQ (reference sequence). The V and J ends lost 4 bases and 2 bases respectively, with 12 bases between them. The CDR3 DNA is TGTGCCAGCAGCTCCCCCGTATTTACTGGAAACACCATATATTTT. This encodes CASSSPVFTGNTIYF.

This rearrangement joins TRBV27 to TRBJ1-1; D unclear. CDR1 is MNHEY, CDR2 SMNVEV, per germline (reference sequence). The CDR3 runs 14 residues. The ends were cut back, 4 bases at V and 5 bases at J, with 14 bases in the middle. The CDR3 loop is CASSSRAGWTEAFF. CDR3 coding DNA: TGTGCCAGCAGTTCCCGGGCGGGGTGGACTGAAGCTTTCTTT.

The chain carries TRBV6-2 or TRBV6-3 and TRBJ2-2; a possible D gene is TRBD1 (5 bases). V lost 10 bases and J 3 bases, leaving 15 bases between the germline ends. Germline V gene lookup returns CDR1 MNHEY and CDR2 SVGEGT. This CDR3 contains 14 residues. The CDR3 DNA sequence: TGTGCCACCGACCAAGGACACTACACCGGGGAGCTGTTTTTT. Protein sequence: CATDQGHYTGELFF.

This clonotype was counted between two and nine times. This rearrangement joins TRBV10-2 to TRBJ2-3, with 7 bases matching TRBD1. The CDR3 is 17 amino acids. From germline, CDR1 is WSHSY and CDR2 SAAADI. J gave up 3 bases and V 5 bases, and 14 bases lay outside the gene matches. CDR3 bases: TGCGCCAGCAGTTGGCCACGACAGGGTGGAGAAACAGATACGCAGTATTTT. Protein product: CASSWPRQGGETDTQYF.

This clonotype was recorded at least ten times. This sequence joins TRBV6-5 and TRBJ1-2; 7 nucleotides align to TRBD1. Germline V gene sequence: CDR1 MNHEY, CDR2 SVGAGI. The CDR3 extends over 14 amino acids. V shed 0 bases, J shed 4 bases, and the junction held 2 bases outside the gene matches. CDR3 residues: CASSYSGDSYGYTF. CDR3 sequence (DNA): TGTGCCAGCAGTTACTCAGGGGACAGCTATGGCTACACCTTC.

This clonotype was detected only a few times. The chain recombines TRBV12-3 or TRBV12-4 with TRBJ1-3; D gene ambiguous. V was cut by 6 bases and J by 8 bases, with 11 bases left in between. The CDR3 has 12 residues. Here the CDR3 reads CASRYSGDTIYF. As DNA, the CDR3 is TGTGCCAGCAGATACTCCGGTGACACCATATATTTT.

The chain has TRBV7-4 and TRBJ2-5; 7 bases align to TRBD2. Germline V gene data show CDR1 as SGHVT and CDR2 as SQSDAQ. CDR3 length equals 16 residues. Losses at the gene ends were 4 bases for V and 3 bases for J; bases not matched to a gene: 11. CDR3 sequence reads: CASSWLGVAGEETQYF. Written as DNA, the CDR3 is TGTGCCAGCAGCTGGCTCGGGGTGGCGGGGGAAGAGACCCAGTACTTC.